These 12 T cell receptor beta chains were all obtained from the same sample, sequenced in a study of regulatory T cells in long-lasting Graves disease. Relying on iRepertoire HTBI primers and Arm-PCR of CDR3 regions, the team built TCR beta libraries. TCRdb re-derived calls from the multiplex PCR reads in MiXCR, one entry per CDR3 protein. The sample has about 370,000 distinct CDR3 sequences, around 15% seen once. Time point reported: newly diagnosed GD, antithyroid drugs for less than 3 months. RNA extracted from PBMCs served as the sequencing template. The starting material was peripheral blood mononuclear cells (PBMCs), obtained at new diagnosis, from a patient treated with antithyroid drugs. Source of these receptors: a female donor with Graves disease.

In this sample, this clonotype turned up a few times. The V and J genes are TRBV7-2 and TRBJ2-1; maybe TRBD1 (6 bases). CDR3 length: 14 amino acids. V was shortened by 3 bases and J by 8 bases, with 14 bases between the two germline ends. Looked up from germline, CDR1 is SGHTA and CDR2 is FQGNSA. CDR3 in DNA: TGTGCCAGCAGCTTGAGACAGGCCTCCGATGAGCAGTTCTTC. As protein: CASSLRQASDEQFF. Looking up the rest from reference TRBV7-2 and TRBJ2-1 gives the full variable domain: GAGVSQSPSNKVTEKGKDVELRCDPISGHTALYWYRQSLGQGLEFLIYFQGNSAPDKSGLPSDRFSAERTGGSVSTLTIQRTQQEDSAVYLCASSLRQASDEQFFGPGTRLTVL.

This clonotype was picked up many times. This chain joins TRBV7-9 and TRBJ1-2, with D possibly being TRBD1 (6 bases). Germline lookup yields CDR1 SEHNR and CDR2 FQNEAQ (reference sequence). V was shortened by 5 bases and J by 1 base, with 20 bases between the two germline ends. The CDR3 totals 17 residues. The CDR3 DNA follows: TGTGCCAGCAGCCCCACAGCAGGGGATCGGTATAACTATGGCTACACCTTC. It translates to CASSPTAGDRYNYGYTF.

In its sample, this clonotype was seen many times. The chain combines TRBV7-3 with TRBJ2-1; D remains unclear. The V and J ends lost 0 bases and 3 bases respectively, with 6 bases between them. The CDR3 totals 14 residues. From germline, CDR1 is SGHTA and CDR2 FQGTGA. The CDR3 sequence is CASSLTPSYNEQFF. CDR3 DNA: TGTGCCAGCAGCTTAACGCCTAGCTACAATGAGCAGTTCTTC. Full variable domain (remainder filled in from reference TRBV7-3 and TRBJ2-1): GAGVSQTPSNKVTEKGKYVELRCDPISGHTALYWYRQSLGQGPEFLIYFQGTGAADDSGLPNDRFFAVRPEGSVSTLKIQRTERGDSAVYLCASSLTPSYNEQFFGPGTRLTVL.

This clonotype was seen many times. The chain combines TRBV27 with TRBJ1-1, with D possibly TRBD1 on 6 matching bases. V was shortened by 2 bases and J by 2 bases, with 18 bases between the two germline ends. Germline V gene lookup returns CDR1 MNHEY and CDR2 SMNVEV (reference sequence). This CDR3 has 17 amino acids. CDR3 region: CASSLHFYGQLNTEAFF. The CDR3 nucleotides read TGTGCCAGCAGTTTACATTTTTACGGACAGTTAAACACTGAAGCTTTCTTT.

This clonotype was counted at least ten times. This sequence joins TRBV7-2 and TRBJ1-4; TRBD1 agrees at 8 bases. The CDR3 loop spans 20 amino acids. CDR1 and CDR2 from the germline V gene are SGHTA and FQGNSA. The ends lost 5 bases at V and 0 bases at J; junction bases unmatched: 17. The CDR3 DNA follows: TGTGCCAGCAGCACCCGACAGGGGCTTAGATTTAAAACAACTAATGAAAAACTGTTTTTT. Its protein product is CASSTRQGLRFKTTNEKLFF.

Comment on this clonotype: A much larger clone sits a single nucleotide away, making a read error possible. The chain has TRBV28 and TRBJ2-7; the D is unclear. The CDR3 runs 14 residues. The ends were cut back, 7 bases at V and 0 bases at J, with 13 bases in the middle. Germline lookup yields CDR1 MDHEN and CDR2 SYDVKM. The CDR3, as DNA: TGTGCCAGCACCTCCGTGATCCGCTCCTACGAGCAGTACTTC. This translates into CASTSVIRSYEQYF.

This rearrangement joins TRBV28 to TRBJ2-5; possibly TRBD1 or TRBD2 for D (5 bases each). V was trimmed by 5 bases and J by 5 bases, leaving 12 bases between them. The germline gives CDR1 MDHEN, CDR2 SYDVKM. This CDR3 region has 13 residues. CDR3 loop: CASSEGRRETQYF. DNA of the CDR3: TGTGCCAGCAGTGAGGGGCGACGGGAGACCCAGTACTTC.

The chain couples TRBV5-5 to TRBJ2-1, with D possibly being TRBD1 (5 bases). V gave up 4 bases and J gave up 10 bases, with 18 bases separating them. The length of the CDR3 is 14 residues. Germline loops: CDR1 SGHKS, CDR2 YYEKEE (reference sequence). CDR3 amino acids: CASSPYGRDPEQFF. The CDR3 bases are TGTGCCAGCAGCCCTTATGGCAGGGATCCCGAGCAGTTCTTC.

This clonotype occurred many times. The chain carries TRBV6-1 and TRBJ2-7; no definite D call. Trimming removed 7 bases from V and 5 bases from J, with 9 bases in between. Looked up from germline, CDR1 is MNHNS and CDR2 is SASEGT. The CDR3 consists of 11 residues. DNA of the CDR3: TGTGCCAGCACCTCTTCTAACGAGCAGTACTTC. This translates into CASTSSNEQYF.

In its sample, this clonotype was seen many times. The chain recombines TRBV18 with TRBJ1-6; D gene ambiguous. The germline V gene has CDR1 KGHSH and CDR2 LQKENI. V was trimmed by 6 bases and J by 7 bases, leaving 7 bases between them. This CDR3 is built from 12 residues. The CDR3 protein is CASSHTNSPLHF. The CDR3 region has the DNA TGTGCCAGCTCCCATACGAATTCACCCCTCCACTTT.

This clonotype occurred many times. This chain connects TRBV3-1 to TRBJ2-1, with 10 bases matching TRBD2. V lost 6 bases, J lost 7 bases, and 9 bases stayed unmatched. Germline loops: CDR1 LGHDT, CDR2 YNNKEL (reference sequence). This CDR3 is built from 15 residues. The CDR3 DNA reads TGTGCCAGCAGACTTACAGCGGGAGGGCTGAATGAGCAGTTCTTC. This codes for CASRLTAGGLNEQFF.

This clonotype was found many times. CDR3 sequence: CASSGPGRPYEQYF. The DNA for the CDR3 is TGTGCCAGCAGCGGCCCAGGTAGACCCTACGAGCAGTACTTC. The J gene is TRBJ2-7, the V gene TRBV9; no clear D gene. Trimming pared 3 bases from V and 2 bases from J, leaving 12 bases between. Germline V gives CDR1 SGDLS, CDR2 YYNGEE. This CDR3 has 14 amino acids. The whole variable domain, filled in from reference TRBV9 and TRBJ2-7, reads DSGVTQTPKHLITATGQRVTLRCSPRSGDLSVYWYQQSLDQGLQFLIQYYNGEERAKGNILERFSAQQFPDLHSELNLSSLELGDSALYFCASSGPGRPYEQYFGPGTRLTVT.